Following are 29 T cell receptor beta chains from one sample sequenced in a study of Tregs in tolerant kidney transplant recipients. Produced via immunoSEQ multiplex PCR; TCRdb's table is partial and in-frame only. The sample carries about 120,000 clones, about 90% recorded once. The sequenced sample consisted of CD4+ T cells from blood. Receptors originate from a human donor in good health.

The V gene is TRBV27, the J gene TRBJ2-5; D remains ambiguous. Germline loops: CDR1 MNHEY, CDR2 SMNVEV (reference sequence). The length of the CDR3 is 13 residues. The germline V and J ends were trimmed by 5 bases and 0 bases, with 7 bases remaining between them. This CDR3 is CASSKQNQETQYF. The CDR3, as DNA: TGTGCCAGCAGTAAACAGAACCAAGAGACCCAGTACTTC.

The chain is built from TRBV10-1 and TRBJ2-5; possibly TRBD1 for D (5 bases). CDR1 and CDR2 (germline): WNHNN, SYGVQD (reference sequence). Trimming removed 2 bases at V and 2 bases at J, with 12 bases between. This CDR3 region has 15 residues. DNA of the CDR3: TGCGCCAGCAGTGAGAGGTGGGGCGGACAAGAGACCCAGTACTTC. It is translated as CASSERWGGQETQYF.

V gene TRBV6-6 combines with J gene TRBJ2-3, with a tentative D call TRBD2 (6 bases). The CDR3 contains 16 residues. Trimming removed 0 bases at V and 3 bases at J, with 13 bases between. Germline V gene sequence: CDR1 MNHNY, CDR2 SVGAGI (reference sequence). The CDR3 loop reads CASSYSTPGSTDTQYF. For the CDR3, the DNA is TGTGCCAGCAGTTACTCGACGCCCGGGAGTACAGATACGCAGTATTTT.

The V and J genes are TRBV14 and TRBJ1-3; 7 bases align to TRBD1. The CDR3 totals 19 residues. V lost 1 base, J lost 0 bases, and 12 bases stayed unmatched. Germline-derived CDR1 and CDR2 are SGHDN and FVKESK. The CDR3 sequence is CASSQASFRQGSSGNTIYF. The CDR3, as DNA: TGTGCCAGCAGCCAAGCTAGTTTCCGACAGGGATCCTCTGGAAACACCATATATTTT.

The CDR3 DNA sequence: TGTGCCAGCAGTGTGGGATTGTCCGCTGAAGCTTTCTTT. It codes for CASSVGLSAEAFF. The genes are TRBV2 and TRBJ1-1; D gene uncertain. Germline CDR1 is SNHLY and CDR2 is FYNNEI. V lost 4 bases, J lost 6 bases, and 12 bases lay in between. The CDR3 runs to 13 residues.

V is TRBV21-1 and J is TRBJ1-1; TRBD1 is the table's D call, not checked against the DNA. TRBV21-1 is deemed a pseudogene. This CDR3 comprises 8 residues. This CDR3 reads CASTRAFF. DNA of the CDR3: TGTGCCTCAACCAGAGCTTTCTTT.

This chain connects TRBV6-1 to TRBJ1-4; D gene ambiguous. Per the germline V gene, CDR1 is MNHNS and CDR2 is SASEGT. The CDR3 has 15 residues. V lost 8 bases and J 0 bases, leaving 13 bases between the germline ends. The CDR3 reads CASGFTFTTNEKLFF. CDR3 bases: TGTGCCAGCGGCTTTACATTCACAACTAATGAAAAACTGTTTTTT.

This sequence joins TRBV5-1 and TRBJ1-2; 7 nucleotides agree with TRBD1. V shed 1 base, J shed 9 bases, and the junction held 9 bases outside the gene matches. The CDR3 has 14 amino acids. Germline CDR1 reads SGHRS; CDR2 reads YFSETQ. The chain's CDR3 is CASSLTGTVERYTF. The CDR3 nucleotides read TGCGCCAGCAGCTTGACCGGGACAGTAGAACGCTACACCTTC. The whole variable domain, remainder taken from reference TRBV5-1 and TRBJ1-2, is KAGVTQTPRYLIKTRGQQVTLSCSPISGHRSVSWYQQTPGQGLQFLFEYFSETQRNKGNFPGRFSGRQFSNSRSEMNVSTLELGDSALYLCASSLTGTVERYTFGSGTRLTVV.

V gene TRBV5-8 combines with J gene TRBJ2-5; D assignment may be TRBD1 or TRBD2 (6 bases each). The CDR3 contains 16 residues. The V gene lost 4 bases and the J gene lost 4 bases, with 20 bases spanning the gap. The germline V gene has CDR1 SGHTS and CDR2 YDEGEE. Here the CDR3 DNA reads TGTGCCAGCAGCCCAAGGGGGGCAGGTTTCGGAGAGACCCAGTACTTC. This encodes CASSPRGAGFGETQYF. The full variable domain, with the rest looked up from reference TRBV5-8 and TRBJ2-5, is EAGVTQSPTHLIKTRGQQATLRCSPISGHTSVYWYQQALGLGLQFLLWYDEGEERNRGNFPPRFSGRQFPNYSSELNVNALELEDSALYLCASSPRGAGFGETQYFGPGTRLLVL.

The chain joins TRBV19 to TRBJ2-2; TRBD1 aligns across 12 bases. Looked up from germline, CDR1 is LNHDA and CDR2 is SQIVND (reference sequence). V lost 5 bases, J lost 5 bases, and 12 bases stayed unmatched. The CDR3 is 18 residues long. CDR3 nucleotide sequence: TGTGCCAGTAGTTCCTTCCGGGACAGGGGGCGCCGAACCGGGGAGCTGTTTTTT. Its translation is CASSSFRDRGRRTGELFF.

The chain has TRBV18 and TRBJ2-3; tentatively, D is TRBD1 (5 bases). The V end lost 3 bases, the J end lost 5 bases, and 12 bases lay between the germline ends. The CDR3 has 14 residues. Germline V lookup: CDR1 KGHSH, CDR2 LQKENI. Here the CDR3 reads CASSPVRGGDTQYF. The CDR3 nucleotides read TGTGCCAGCTCACCGGTTAGGGGTGGAGATACGCAGTATTTT.

This clone was counted once. The chain has TRBV7-8 and TRBJ1-5; unclear D gene. This CDR3 has 13 residues. The V and J ends lost 0 bases and 6 bases respectively, with 6 bases between them. Germline CDR1 SGHVS, CDR2 FQNEAQ. The CDR3, as DNA: TGTGCCAGCAGCTTAGCGCTGGGTCAGCCCCAGCATTTT. This gives the protein CASSLALGQPQHF. The full variable domain, with the rest looked up from reference TRBV7-8 and TRBJ1-5, is GAGVSQSPRYKVAKRGQDVALRCDPISGHVSLFWYQQALGQGPEFLTYFQNEAQLDKSGLPSDRFFAERPEGSVSTLKIQRTQQEDSAVYLCASSLALGQPQHFGDGTRLSIL.

For the CDR3, the DNA is TGCGCCAGCAGCTCCACCCCAGGGGGCCTATCCTACAATGAGCAGTTCTTC. This translates into CASSSTPGGLSYNEQFF. The chain couples TRBV5-1 to TRBJ2-1, with 8 bases aligning to TRBD1. Unmatched junction bases numbered 9, after V lost 3 bases and J lost 1 base. This CDR3 region has 17 residues. Germline values: CDR1 SGHRS, CDR2 YFSETQ.

The genes are TRBV19 and TRBJ2-7; 8 positions match TRBD1. Trimming cost V 6 bases and J 0 bases; bases outside gene matches: 4. Per germline, CDR1 LNHDA and CDR2 SQIVND (reference sequence). The CDR3 covers 14 residues. The CDR3 spells CASRRDRSSYEQYF. The DNA of the CDR3 is TGTGCCAGTAGGAGGGACAGGAGCTCCTACGAGCAGTACTTC.

The chain has TRBV5-1 and TRBJ2-1; D perhaps matches TRBD2 (6 bases). The V gene's germline CDR1 is SGHRS and CDR2 YFSETQ. The CDR3 contains 16 residues. V lost 1 base and J lost 0, with 11 bases in between. CDR3 nucleotides: TGCGCCAGCAGCTTGCCCGGGGGACTCTCCTACAATGAGCAGTTCTTC. Translated: CASSLPGGLSYNEQFF.

The chain uses TRBV6-6 and TRBJ2-1; a possible D gene is TRBD2 (6 bases). This CDR3 is built from 15 residues. Looked up from germline, CDR1 is MNHNY and CDR2 is SVGAGI (reference sequence). Deletions cut 0 bases from V and 7 bases from J, with 13 bases between. The CDR3: CASSYSGTGSNEQFF. The CDR3 DNA reads as TGTGCCAGCAGTTACTCGGGGACTGGGTCAAATGAGCAGTTCTTC.

The rearrangement uses TRBV7-2 and TRBJ1-1; D is possibly TRBD1 (5 bases). The CDR3 spans 14 residues. CDR1 is SGHTA and CDR2 is FQGNSA in the germline V gene. The V end lost 5 bases, the J end lost 5 bases, and 15 bases lay between the germline ends. Here the CDR3 reads CASSLRGGRTEAFF. CDR3 in DNA: TGTGCCAGCAGCCTAAGGGGTGGCCGGACTGAAGCTTTCTTT.

This chain links TRBV4-1 with TRBJ2-7, with TRBD2 matching 8 bases. The germline V gene has CDR1 MGHRA and CDR2 YSYEKL. The CDR3 runs 17 residues. V dropped 4 bases and J dropped 4; count of bases not matched to a gene: 15. CDR3 DNA: TGCGCCAGCAGCCCCCACGGGCGGGGGGCTCTCCATTACGAGCAGTACTTC. It translates to CASSPHGRGALHYEQYF.

The chain joins TRBV18 to TRBJ1-2, with TRBD1 matching 7 bases. Trimming took 3 bases from V and 10 from J; bases not matched to a gene: 8. The CDR3 spans 13 residues. CDR1 and CDR2 (germline): KGHSH, LQKENI. The CDR3 region has the DNA TGTGCCAGCTCACCGACAGGGAAAATTGACTACACCTTC. Translation gives CASSPTGKIDYTF.

This clone showed up just a few times. This chain connects TRBV11-2 to TRBJ1-1; 10 bases map to TRBD1. V dropped 5 bases and J dropped 6; count of bases not matched to a gene: 3. Germline CDR1 and CDR2: SGHAT and FQNNGV. CDR3 length: 13 amino acids. This chain's CDR3 is CASSPDRGAEAFF. The CDR3 DNA reads TGTGCCAGCAGCCCGGACAGGGGGGCTGAAGCTTTCTTT.

The CDR3 DNA is TGTGCCAGCAAGGCAGATACGCAGTATTTT. Its protein is CASKADTQYF. This sequence joins TRBV2 and TRBJ2-3; D gene unclear. With 7 bases removed from V and 4 bases from J, the gap between germline ends came to 3 bases. Germline CDR1 is SNHLY and CDR2 is FYNNEI. This CDR3 spans 10 amino acids.

The CDR3 nucleotides read TGTGCCAGTAGTATAATCAAGGGGGCGGATGGCTACACCTTC. Amino acid sequence: CASSIIKGADGYTF. The chain employs TRBV19 and TRBJ1-2; 7 bases agree with TRBD1. Trimming cost V 2 bases and J 6 bases; bases outside gene matches: 6. Germline V CDR1 and CDR2: LNHDA, SQIVND (reference sequence). The CDR3 has 14 residues.

V and J are TRBV25-1 and TRBJ2-1; no clear D gene. This CDR3 spans 12 amino acids. Germline V gene sequence: CDR1 MGHDK, CDR2 SYGVNS. Trimming cost V 8 bases and J 2 bases, with 7 bases left between them. The CDR3 is CASLSTYNEQFF. The CDR3 bases are TGTGCCAGCCTGTCAACCTACAATGAGCAGTTCTTC.

This chain links TRBV18 with TRBJ2-7, with 9 bases lining up with TRBD2. The CDR3 is 14 residues long. Per germline, CDR1 KGHSH and CDR2 LQKENI. With 4 bases clipped from V and 1 base from J, the junction kept 2 bases outside the gene matches. This CDR3 reads CASSRLADSYEQYF. Here the CDR3 DNA reads TGTGCCAGCTCACGACTAGCGGATTCCTACGAGCAGTACTTC.

The rearrangement links TRBV30 to TRBJ1-1; D is possibly TRBD1 (5 bases). CDR3 length equals 10 residues. CDR1 and CDR2 (germline): GTSNPN, SVGIG (reference sequence). Trimming removed 7 bases from V and 10 bases from J, with 13 bases in between. The CDR3 DNA follows: TGTGCCTTGAAGAGGGGAACAGCTTTCTTT. Amino acids: CALKRGTAFF.

This clone is a singleton in its sample. This specimen includes other DNA sequences encoding the same CDR3. The chain joins TRBV5-1 to TRBJ2-3, with 11 nucleotides matching TRBD2. This CDR3 is 16 amino acids long. J lost 2 bases, V lost 0 bases, and 2 bases had no gene match. Per germline, CDR1 SGHRS and CDR2 YFSETQ. CDR3 DNA sequence: TGCGCCAGCAGCTTGGGACTAGCGGGGTCCACAGATACGCAGTATTTT. Translated, it gives CASSLGLAGSTDTQYF.

The rearrangement uses TRBV7-2 and TRBJ1-5; 10 bases align to TRBD1. CDR1 is SGHTA, CDR2 FQGNSA, per germline. The CDR3 totals 17 residues. J lost 2 bases, V lost 5 bases, and 9 bases had no gene match. The CDR3 DNA sequence: TGTGCCAGCAGCCGGCCGCCCGGGACAGGGGGCAATCAGCCCCAGCATTTT. Residues: CASSRPPGTGGNQPQHF.

This chain links TRBV19 with TRBJ1-2; no clear D. V lost 7 bases, J lost 0 bases, and 18 bases lay in between. Germline-derived CDR1 and CDR2 are LNHDA and SQIVND (reference sequence). This CDR3 has 16 amino acids. CDR3 sequence reads: CASTLGRARANYGYTF. The CDR3 DNA reads TGTGCCAGTACCCTAGGACGGGCCAGAGCTAACTATGGCTACACCTTC.

The chain's CDR3 is CASSVGDRDSRSYTF. The CDR3 bases are TGTGCCAGCAGCGTAGGGGACCGGGACAGCCGCAGTTACACCTTC. The rearrangement links TRBV9 to TRBJ1-2, with 7 bases fitting TRBD1. J gave up 11 bases and V 0 bases, and 13 bases lay outside the gene matches. The CDR3 is made up of 15 amino acids. The germline V gene has CDR1 SGDLS and CDR2 YYNGEE.